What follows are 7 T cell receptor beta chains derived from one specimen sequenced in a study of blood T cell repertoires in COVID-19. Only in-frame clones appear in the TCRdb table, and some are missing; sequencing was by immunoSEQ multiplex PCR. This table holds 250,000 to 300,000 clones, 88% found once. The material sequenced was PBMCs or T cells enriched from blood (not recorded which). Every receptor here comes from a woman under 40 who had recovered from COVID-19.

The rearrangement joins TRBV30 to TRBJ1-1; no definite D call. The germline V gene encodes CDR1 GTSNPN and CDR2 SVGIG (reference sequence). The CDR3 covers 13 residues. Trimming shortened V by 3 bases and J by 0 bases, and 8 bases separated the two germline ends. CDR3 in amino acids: CAWRNRLNTEAFF. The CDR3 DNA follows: TGTGCCTGGAGAAACAGATTGAACACTGAAGCTTTCTTT.

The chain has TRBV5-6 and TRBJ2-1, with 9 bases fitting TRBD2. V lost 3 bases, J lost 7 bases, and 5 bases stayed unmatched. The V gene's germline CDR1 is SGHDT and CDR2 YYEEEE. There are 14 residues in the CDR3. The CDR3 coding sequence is TGTGCCAGCAGCTGGGTAGCGGGAGTTAATGAGCAGTTCTTC. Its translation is CASSWVAGVNEQFF.

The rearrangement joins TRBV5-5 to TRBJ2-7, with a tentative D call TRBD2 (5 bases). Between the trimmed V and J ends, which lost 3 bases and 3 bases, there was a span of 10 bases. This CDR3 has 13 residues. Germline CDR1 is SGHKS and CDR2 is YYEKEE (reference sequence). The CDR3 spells CASSWRSGYEQYF. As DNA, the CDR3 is TGTGCCAGCAGCTGGAGGTCTGGCTACGAGCAGTACTTC.

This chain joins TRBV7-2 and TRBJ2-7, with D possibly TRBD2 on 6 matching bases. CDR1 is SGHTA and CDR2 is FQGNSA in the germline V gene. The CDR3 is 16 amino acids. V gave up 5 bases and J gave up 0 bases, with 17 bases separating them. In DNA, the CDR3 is TGTGCCAGCAGCCTGTCTCCTAGCGCAGGCTCCTACGAGCAGTACTTC. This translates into CASSLSPSAGSYEQYF.

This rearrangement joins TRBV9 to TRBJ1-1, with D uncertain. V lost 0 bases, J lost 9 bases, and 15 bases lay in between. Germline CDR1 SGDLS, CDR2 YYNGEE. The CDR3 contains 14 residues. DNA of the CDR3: TGTGCCAGCAGCGTAGGCGCAGGCGACATTAAAGCTTTCTTT. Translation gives CASSVGAGDIKAFF.

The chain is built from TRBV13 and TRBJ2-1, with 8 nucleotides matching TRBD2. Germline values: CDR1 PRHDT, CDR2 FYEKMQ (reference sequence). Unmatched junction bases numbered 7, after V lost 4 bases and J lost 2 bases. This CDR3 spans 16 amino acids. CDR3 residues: CASSSERESAYNEQFF. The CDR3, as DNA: TGTGCCAGCAGCTCAGAGCGGGAGTCTGCCTACAATGAGCAGTTCTTC.

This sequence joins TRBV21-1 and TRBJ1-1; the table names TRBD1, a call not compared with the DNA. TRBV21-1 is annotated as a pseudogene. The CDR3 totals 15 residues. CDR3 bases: TGTGCCAGCAGCAACCTTACAGGGTTAAGGGCTGAAGCTTTCTTT. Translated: CASSNLTGLRAEAFF.